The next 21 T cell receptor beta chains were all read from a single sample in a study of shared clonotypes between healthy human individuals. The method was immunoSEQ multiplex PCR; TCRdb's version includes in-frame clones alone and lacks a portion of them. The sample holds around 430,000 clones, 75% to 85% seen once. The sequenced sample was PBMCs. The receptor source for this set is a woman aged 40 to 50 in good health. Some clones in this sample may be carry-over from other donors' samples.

The CDR3 DNA reads TGCGCCAGCAGCCACCCCACTAGCGGGAGGGCCGGGGCGATGGTCGAGCAGTACTTC. It yields the protein CASSHPTSGRAGAMVEQYF. J is TRBJ2-7 and V is TRBV4-1, with TRBD2 matching over 13 bases. Per the germline V gene, CDR1 is MGHRA and CDR2 is YSYEKL. The CDR3 extends over 19 amino acids. V shed 3 bases and J 6 bases; nucleotides not matched to a gene: 17.

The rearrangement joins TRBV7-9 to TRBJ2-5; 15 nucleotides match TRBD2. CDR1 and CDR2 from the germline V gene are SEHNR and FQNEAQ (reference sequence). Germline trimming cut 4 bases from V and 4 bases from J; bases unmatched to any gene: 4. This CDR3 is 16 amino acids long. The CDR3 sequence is CASSSGLAGGRETQYF. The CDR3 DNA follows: TGTGCCAGCAGCTCGGGACTAGCGGGAGGACGAGAGACCCAGTACTTC. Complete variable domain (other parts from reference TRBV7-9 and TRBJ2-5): DTGVSQNPRHKITKRGQNVTFRCDPISEHNRLYWYRQTLGQGPEFLTYFQNEAQLEKSRLLSDRFSAERPKGSFSTLEIQRTEQGDSAMYLCASSSGLAGGRETQYFGPGTRLLVL.

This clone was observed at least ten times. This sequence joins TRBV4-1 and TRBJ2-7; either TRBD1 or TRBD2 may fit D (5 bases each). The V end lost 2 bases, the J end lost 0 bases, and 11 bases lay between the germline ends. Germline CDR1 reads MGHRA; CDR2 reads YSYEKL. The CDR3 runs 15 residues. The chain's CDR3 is CASSQQGARSYEQYF. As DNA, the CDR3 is TGCGCCAGCAGCCAACAGGGAGCTCGCTCCTACGAGCAGTACTTC.

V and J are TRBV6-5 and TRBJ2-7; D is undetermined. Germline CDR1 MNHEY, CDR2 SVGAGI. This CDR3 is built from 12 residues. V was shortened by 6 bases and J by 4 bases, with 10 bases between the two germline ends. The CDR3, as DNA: TGTGCCAGCAGGTCCCCCTCGTACGAGCAGTACTTC. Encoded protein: CASRSPSYEQYF.

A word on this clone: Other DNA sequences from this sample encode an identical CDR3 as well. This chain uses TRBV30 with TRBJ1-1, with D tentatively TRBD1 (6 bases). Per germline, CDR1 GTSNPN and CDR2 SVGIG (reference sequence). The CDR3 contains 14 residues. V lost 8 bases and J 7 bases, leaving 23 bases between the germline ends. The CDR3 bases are TGTGCCGCGGGACAAAGGGGGGGAACCAATGAAGCTTTCTTT. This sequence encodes CAAGQRGGTNEAFF.

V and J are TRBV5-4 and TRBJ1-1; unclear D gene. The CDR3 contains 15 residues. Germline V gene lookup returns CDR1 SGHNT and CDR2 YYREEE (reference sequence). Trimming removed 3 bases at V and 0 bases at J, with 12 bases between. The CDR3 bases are TGTGCCAGCAGCTACGCGGGTGAGATGAACACTGAAGCTTTCTTT. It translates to CASSYAGEMNTEAFF.

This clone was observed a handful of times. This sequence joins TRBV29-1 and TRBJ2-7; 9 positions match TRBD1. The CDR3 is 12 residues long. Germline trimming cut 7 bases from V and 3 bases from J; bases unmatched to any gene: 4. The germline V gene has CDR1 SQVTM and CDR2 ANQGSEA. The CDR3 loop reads CSGGTGYYEQYF. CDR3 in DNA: TGCAGCGGTGGGACAGGGTACTACGAGCAGTACTTC.

This chain's CDR3 is CAWQDRGNQPQHF. DNA of the CDR3: TGTGCCTGGCAGGACAGGGGTAATCAGCCCCAGCATTTT. The V and J genes are TRBV30 and TRBJ1-5; 9 bases line up with TRBD1. The V gene's germline CDR1 is GTSNPN and CDR2 SVGIG (reference sequence). The CDR3 sequence is 13 residues long. The V gene end was trimmed by 5 bases and the J gene end by 4 bases; junction bases not matched to a gene: 3.

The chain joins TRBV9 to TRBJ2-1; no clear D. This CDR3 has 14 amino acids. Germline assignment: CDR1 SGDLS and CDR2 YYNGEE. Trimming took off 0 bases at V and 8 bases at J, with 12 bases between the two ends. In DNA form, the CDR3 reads TGTGCCAGCAGCGTAGATCTAGTGAGCGATGAGCAGTTCTTC. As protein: CASSVDLVSDEQFF.

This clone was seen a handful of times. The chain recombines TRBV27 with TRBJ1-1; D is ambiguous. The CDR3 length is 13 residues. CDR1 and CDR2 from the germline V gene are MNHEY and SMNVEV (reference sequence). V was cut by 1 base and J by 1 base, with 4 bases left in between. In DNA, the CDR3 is TGTGCCAGCAGTTTATGGGAGAACACTGAAGCTTTCTTT. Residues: CASSLWENTEAFF.

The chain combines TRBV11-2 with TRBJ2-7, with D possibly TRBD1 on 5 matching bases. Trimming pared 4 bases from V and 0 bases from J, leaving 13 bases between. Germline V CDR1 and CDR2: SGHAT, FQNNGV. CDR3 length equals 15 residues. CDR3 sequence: CASSSYQGGSYEQYF. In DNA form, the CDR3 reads TGTGCCAGCAGCTCCTATCAGGGTGGCTCCTACGAGCAGTACTTC.

The CDR3 here is CASSFRGFLTEAFF. CDR3 DNA sequence: TGTGCCAGCAGTTTCAGGGGGTTTCTCACTGAAGCTTTCTTT. The chain uses TRBV28 and TRBJ1-1; 7 bases map to TRBD1. Germline V gene sequence: CDR1 MDHEN, CDR2 SYDVKM. The CDR3 runs to 14 residues. V dropped 3 bases and J dropped 4; count of bases not matched to a gene: 5.

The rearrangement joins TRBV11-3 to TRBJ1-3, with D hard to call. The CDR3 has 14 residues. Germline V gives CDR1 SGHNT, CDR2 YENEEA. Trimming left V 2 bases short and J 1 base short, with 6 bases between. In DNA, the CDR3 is TGTGCCAGCAGCTTATCGGGGTCTGGAAACACCATATATTTT. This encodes CASSLSGSGNTIYF. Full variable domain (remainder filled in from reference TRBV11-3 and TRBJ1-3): EAGVVQSPRYKIIEKKQPVAFWCNPISGHNTLYWYLQNLGQGPELLIRYENEEAVDDSQLPKDRFSAERLKGVDSTLKIQPAELGDSAVYLCASSLSGSGNTIYFGEGSWLTVV.

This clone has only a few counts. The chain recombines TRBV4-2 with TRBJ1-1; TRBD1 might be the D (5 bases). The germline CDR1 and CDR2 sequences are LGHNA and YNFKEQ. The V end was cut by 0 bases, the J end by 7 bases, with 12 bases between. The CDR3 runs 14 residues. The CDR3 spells CASSQDGTVNEAFF. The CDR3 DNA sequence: TGTGCCAGCAGCCAAGATGGGACGGTCAATGAAGCTTTCTTT.

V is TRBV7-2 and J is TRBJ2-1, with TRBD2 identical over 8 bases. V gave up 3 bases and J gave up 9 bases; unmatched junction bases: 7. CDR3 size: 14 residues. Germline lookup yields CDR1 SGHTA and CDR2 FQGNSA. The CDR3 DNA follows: TGTGCCAGCAGCTTCACCGGGAGGGCCGGTGAGCAGTTCTTC. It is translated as CASSFTGRAGEQFF.

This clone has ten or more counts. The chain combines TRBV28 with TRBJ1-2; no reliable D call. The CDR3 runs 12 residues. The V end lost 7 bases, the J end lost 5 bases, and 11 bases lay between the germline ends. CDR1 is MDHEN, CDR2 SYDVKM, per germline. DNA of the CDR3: TGTGCCAGCAAGGGAACCGCTTATGGCTACACCTTC. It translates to CASKGTAYGYTF.

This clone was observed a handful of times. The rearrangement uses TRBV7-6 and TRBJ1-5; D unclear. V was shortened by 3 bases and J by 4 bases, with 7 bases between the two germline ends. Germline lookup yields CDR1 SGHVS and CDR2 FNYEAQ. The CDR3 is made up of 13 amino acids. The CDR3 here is CASSLEINQPQHF. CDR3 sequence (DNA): TGTGCCAGCAGCTTGGAAATTAATCAGCCCCAGCATTTT.

The DNA for the CDR3 is TGTGCCAGCAGTCGTAGCCGGGAAGCTAACTATGGCTACACCTTC. As protein: CASSRSREANYGYTF. The chain is built from TRBV6-6 and TRBJ1-2; D is uncertain. Germline CDR1 is MNHNY and CDR2 is SVGAGI (reference sequence). The V end lost 5 bases, the J end lost 0 bases, and 13 bases lay between the germline ends. There are 15 residues in the CDR3.

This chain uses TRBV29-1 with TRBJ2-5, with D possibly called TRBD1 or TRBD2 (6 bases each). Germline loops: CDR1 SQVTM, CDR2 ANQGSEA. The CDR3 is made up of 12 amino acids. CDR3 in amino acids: CSHTGAGETQYF. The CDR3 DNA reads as TGCAGTCACACGGGGGCAGGGGAGACCCAGTACTTC.

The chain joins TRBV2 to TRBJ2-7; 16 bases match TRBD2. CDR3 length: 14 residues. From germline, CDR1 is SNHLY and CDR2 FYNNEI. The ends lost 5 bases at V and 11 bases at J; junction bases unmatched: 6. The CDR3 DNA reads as TGTGCCAGCAGTCTGGGACTAGCGGGAGGGCCAAAGTACTTC. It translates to CASSLGLAGGPKYF.

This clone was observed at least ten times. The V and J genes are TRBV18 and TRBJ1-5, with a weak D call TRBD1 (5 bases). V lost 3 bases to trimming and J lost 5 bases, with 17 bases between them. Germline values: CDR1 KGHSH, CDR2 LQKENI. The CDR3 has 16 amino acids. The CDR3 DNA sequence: TGTGCCAGCTCACCCCCGGGAAGGTCAGGGCATCAGCCCCAGCATTTT. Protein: CASSPPGRSGHQPQHF.